This T cell receptor beta chain was sequenced in a study of response to subunit inactivated influenza vaccine (dated by TCRdb to between 2017 and 2018). Regarding the study in general: Deep quantitative T cell receptor repertoire profiling was used in the study to track responses to a trivalent subunit inactivated influenza vaccine. Overall study results and their limits: It was suggested by the authors that each seasonal influenza vaccination may recruit only a limited number of new T cells.

From cysteine to phenylalanine, the CDR3 is 16 amino acids long. Only the CDR3 region is kept as DNA, spanning 48 bases read in frame from base 1. Trimming at the junction amounts to 1 base on V and 7 bases on J, and the germline ends lie 18 bases apart. The germline V gene yields SGDLS for CDR1 and YYNGEE for CDR2. Regarding this clonotype: The antigen it recognizes is unknown. Base qualities are missing; no much larger clone stands one base away.

The time point label corresponds to: 45 days after influenza vaccine administration. The library was prepared using RT-PCR. The run used an Illumina HiSeq 2500. TCRdb cleaned the public reads at Q25 with fastp, built clones with MiXCR and kept in-frame beta chains. Identical CDR3 proteins give one entry, which carries the most common genes and DNA. The sample data list over 450,000 distinct CDR3 sequences, and 13% of these were observed just once. 13% of the sample is taken by the ten largest. The sequencing here drew on PBMCs from blood, taken 45 days after vaccination. Recombination linked TRBV9 to TRBJ2-1; TRBD1 might be the D gene, on 6 matching bases. This TCR came from a man aged 45-65 years who received an inactivated influenza vaccine. Donor details come from another sample of the same person, matched by shared clones. The DNA is TGTGCCAGCAGCGTAACCTGGGGGCGCGAGGGGAATGAGCAGTTCTTC. It codes for CASSVTWGREGNEQFF.